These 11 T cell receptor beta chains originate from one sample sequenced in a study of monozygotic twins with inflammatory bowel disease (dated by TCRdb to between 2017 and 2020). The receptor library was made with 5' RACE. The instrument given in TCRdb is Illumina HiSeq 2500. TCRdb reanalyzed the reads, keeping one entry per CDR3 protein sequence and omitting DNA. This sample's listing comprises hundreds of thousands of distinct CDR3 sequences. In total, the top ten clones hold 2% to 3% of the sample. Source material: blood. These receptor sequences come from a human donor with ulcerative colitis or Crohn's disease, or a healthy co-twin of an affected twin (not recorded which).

CDR3 sequence: CASSQEQGRDEKLFF. The chain links TRBV4-2 to TRBJ1-4; TCRdb proposes TRBD1, but this gene call is untestable without DNA. The CDR3 consists of 15 residues. CDR1 LGHNA and CDR2 YNFKEQ come from the germline V gene.

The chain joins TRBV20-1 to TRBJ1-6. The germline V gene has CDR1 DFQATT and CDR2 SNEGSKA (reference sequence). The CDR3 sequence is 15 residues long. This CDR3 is CSARTGSGGNSPLHF.

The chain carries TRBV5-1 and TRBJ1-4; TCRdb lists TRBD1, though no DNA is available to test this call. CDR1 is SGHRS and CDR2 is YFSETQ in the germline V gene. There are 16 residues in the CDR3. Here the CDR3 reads CASSPRPGQGNEKLFF.

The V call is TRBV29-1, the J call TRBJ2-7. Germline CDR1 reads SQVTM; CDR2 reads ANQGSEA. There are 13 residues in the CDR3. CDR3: CSVHDRISYEQYF.

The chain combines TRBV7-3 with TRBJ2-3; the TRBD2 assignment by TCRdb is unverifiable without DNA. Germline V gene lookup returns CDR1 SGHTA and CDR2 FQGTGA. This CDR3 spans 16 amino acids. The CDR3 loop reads CASSSLSGGAWNTQYF.

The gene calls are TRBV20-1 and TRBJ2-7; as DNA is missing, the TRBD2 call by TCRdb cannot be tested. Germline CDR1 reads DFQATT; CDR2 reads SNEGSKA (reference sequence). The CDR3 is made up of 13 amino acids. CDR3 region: CSAPGTFSYEQYF.

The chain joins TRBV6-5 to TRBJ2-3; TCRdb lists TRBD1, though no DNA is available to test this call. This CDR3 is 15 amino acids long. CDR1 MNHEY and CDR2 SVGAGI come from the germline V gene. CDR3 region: CASSNPGQGLNTQYF.

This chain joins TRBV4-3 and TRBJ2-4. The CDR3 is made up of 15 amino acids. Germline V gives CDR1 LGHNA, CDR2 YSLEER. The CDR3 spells CASSTNFLAKNIQYF.

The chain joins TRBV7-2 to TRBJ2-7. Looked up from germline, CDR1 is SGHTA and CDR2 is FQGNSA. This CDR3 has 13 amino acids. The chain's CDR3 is CASSLGVDPGQYF.

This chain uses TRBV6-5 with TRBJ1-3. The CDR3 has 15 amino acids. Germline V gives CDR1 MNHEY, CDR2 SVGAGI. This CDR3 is CDSSYIRGAGNTIYF.

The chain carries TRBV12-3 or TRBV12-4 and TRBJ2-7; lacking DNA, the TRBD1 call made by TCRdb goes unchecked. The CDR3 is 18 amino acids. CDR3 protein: CASSLGLEGDAFPYEQYF.